These T cell receptor beta chains were read from a single sample in a study of CD8+CD57+ T cells in acquired aplastic anemia. TCRdb processed the reads anew with MiXCR; each CDR3 protein has one entry. The data contain about 120,000 distinct CDR3 sequences, under 65% of them singletons. Specimen: sorted CD4+, CD8+, or CD8+CD57+ T cells (not recorded which) from PBMCs. These receptors were obtained from a human donor with aplastic anemia. Both conserved end residues are part of each CDR3. The D gene is left open where the match is weak. Size is stated for part of the rows, as once, few or many counts, or as a class when the clone is expanded.

abundance: -; len: 16; v_gene: TRBV25-1; j_gene: TRBJ2-5; d_gene: -; CDR3nt: TGTGCCAGCAGTGAGGGGGCTATCGTTTGGGGCGCGGCCCAGTACTTC; CDR3aa: CASSEGAIVWGAAQYF
abundance: -; len: 17; v_gene: TRBV24-1; j_gene: TRBJ2-7; d_gene: -; CDR3nt: TGTGCCACCAGTTTACTAGGGGAAGGGACATCTACCTACGAGCAGTACTTC; CDR3aa: CATSLLGEGTSTYEQYF
abundance: -; len: 13; v_gene: TRBV12-3/TRBV12-4; j_gene: TRBJ1-6; d_gene: TRBD1; CDR3nt: TGTGCCAGCTCCGGACAGGCGAATTCACCCCTCCACTTT; CDR3aa: CASSGQANSPLHF
abundance: -; len: 15; v_gene: TRBV5-1; j_gene: TRBJ2-7; d_gene: -; CDR3nt: TGCGCCAGCAGCTTGGTATTGGGGACGGGGTACGAGCAGTACTTC; CDR3aa: CASSLVLGTGYEQYF
abundance: few; len: 12; v_gene: TRBV20-1; j_gene: TRBJ2-7; d_gene: TRBD1; CDR3nt: TGCAGTGCTCACAGGGGGCGAGGGGAGCAGTACTTC; CDR3aa: CSAHRGRGEQYF
abundance: -; len: 17; v_gene: TRBV2; j_gene: TRBJ2-7; d_gene: TRBD2; CDR3nt: TGTGCCAGCACCCCGACAGGACTAGCGGAACTATCCTACGAGCAGTACTTC; CDR3aa: CASTPTGLAELSYEQYF
abundance: -; len: 17; v_gene: TRBV29-1; j_gene: TRBJ1-1; d_gene: TRBD1; CDR3nt: TGCAGCGTTGCCGCTCGACAGGGGGTTCCCTTGAACACTGAAGCTTTCTTT; CDR3aa: CSVAARQGVPLNTEAFF
abundance: -; len: 14; v_gene: TRBV2; j_gene: TRBJ2-2; d_gene: -; CDR3nt: TGTGCCAGCAGTTCGTCGACAGGCCACGGGGAGCTGTTTTTT; CDR3aa: CASSSSTGHGELFF
abundance: -; len: 17; v_gene: TRBV15; j_gene: TRBJ1-1; d_gene: TRBD1; CDR3nt: TGTGCCACCGGATCCACGCGGACAGGGGGCCGAGCCACTGAAGCTTTCTTT; CDR3aa: CATGSTRTGGRATEAFF
abundance: -; len: 12; v_gene: TRBV20-1; j_gene: TRBJ2-1; d_gene: -; CDR3nt: TGCAGTGCTAGAGATCGGGGCAATGAGCGGTTCTTC; CDR3aa: CSARDRGNERFF
abundance: few; len: 15; v_gene: TRBV7-9; j_gene: TRBJ1-1; d_gene: -; CDR3nt: TGTGCCAGCAGCCCACCTCTTTTAGTCTACTCTGAAGCTTTCTTT; CDR3aa: CASSPPLLVYSEAFF
abundance: -; len: 13; v_gene: TRBV20-1; j_gene: TRBJ2-7; d_gene: TRBD2; CDR3nt: TGCAGTGCACCAGCTAGCGGGAGGTACGAGCAGTACTTC; CDR3aa: CSAPASGRYEQYF
abundance: -; len: 18; v_gene: TRBV9; j_gene: TRBJ2-7; d_gene: TRBD2; CDR3nt: TGTGCCAGCAGCCCTCGGACTAGCGGGAGAATGGGAAACAATGAGCAGTACTTC; CDR3aa: CASSPRTSGRMGNNEQYF
abundance: many; len: 13; v_gene: TRBV5-1; j_gene: TRBJ2-7; d_gene: -; CDR3nt: TGCGCCAGCAGCTTGGGCCGAGACAGCGAGCAGTACTTC; CDR3aa: CASSLGRDSEQYF
abundance: -; len: 14; v_gene: TRBV10-3; j_gene: TRBJ1-6; d_gene: TRBD1; CDR3nt: TGTGCCATCAAGGGACAGGGGGCGAGATCACCCCTCCACTTT; CDR3aa: CAIKGQGARSPLHF
abundance: many; len: 12; v_gene: TRBV6-5; j_gene: TRBJ2-5; d_gene: TRBD2; CDR3nt: TGTGCCAGCGGGGACTACGAAGAGACCCAGTACTTC; CDR3aa: CASGDYEETQYF
abundance: -; len: 14; v_gene: TRBV4-1; j_gene: TRBJ1-4; d_gene: -; CDR3nt: TGCGCCAGCAGCCAGTCTCAGATAAATGAAAAACTGTTTTTT; CDR3aa: CASSQSQINEKLFF
abundance: medium-sized; len: 14; v_gene: TRBV15; j_gene: TRBJ1-1; d_gene: TRBD1; CDR3nt: TGTGCCACCAGCAGGGGGACAGAGAACACTGAAGCTTTCTTT; CDR3aa: CATSRGTENTEAFF
abundance: -; len: 12; v_gene: TRBV7-9; j_gene: TRBJ1-1; d_gene: -; CDR3nt: TGTGCCAGCAGGTGGGGAGGGAGTGAAGCTTTCTTT; CDR3aa: CASRWGGSEAFF
abundance: many; len: 13; v_gene: TRBV19; j_gene: TRBJ2-5; d_gene: TRBD1; CDR3nt: TGTGCCAGTAGGGGACAGGGTAGAGAGACCCAGTACTTC; CDR3aa: CASRGQGRETQYF
abundance: many; len: 15; v_gene: TRBV4-3; j_gene: TRBJ2-7; d_gene: -; CDR3nt: TGCGCCAGCAGCCAAGATCTCTACTTGACCTACGAGCAGTACTTC; CDR3aa: CASSQDLYLTYEQYF
abundance: -; len: 15; v_gene: TRBV11-2; j_gene: TRBJ2-3; d_gene: -; CDR3nt: TGTGCCAGCAGCCCGGGGAGGACTCCCACAGATACGCAGTATTTT; CDR3aa: CASSPGRTPTDTQYF
abundance: -; len: 16; v_gene: TRBV20-1; j_gene: TRBJ2-5; d_gene: -; CDR3nt: TGCAGTGCTCCCGACCGCTTGGGGGGATGGCAAGAGACCCAGTACTTC; CDR3aa: CSAPDRLGGWQETQYF
abundance: -; len: 18; v_gene: TRBV20-1; j_gene: TRBJ2-5; d_gene: TRBD1; CDR3nt: TGCAGTGCTAGAGTCCCAGCCCGTAGACAGGGGCCGAAAGAGACCCAGTACTTC; CDR3aa: CSARVPARRQGPKETQYF
abundance: -; len: 16; v_gene: TRBV24-1; j_gene: TRBJ2-3; d_gene: TRBD2; CDR3nt: TGTGCCACCAGTGATTTGCGGCTAGCGGGAGTAGATACGCAGTATTTT; CDR3aa: CATSDLRLAGVDTQYF
abundance: -; len: 13; v_gene: TRBV7-2; j_gene: TRBJ2-3; d_gene: -; CDR3nt: TGTGCCAGCAGCTCCCAACCGACAGATACGCAGTATTTT; CDR3aa: CASSSQPTDTQYF
abundance: -; len: 12; v_gene: TRBV10-3; j_gene: TRBJ1-2; d_gene: TRBD1; CDR3nt: TGTGCCATTAGACCGGGACAGGGGGACTACACCTTC; CDR3aa: CAIRPGQGDYTF
abundance: once; len: 16; v_gene: TRBV11-2; j_gene: TRBJ2-1; d_gene: -; CDR3nt: TGTGCCAGCAGCTTAGGTCCGGGAGCTGGCTACAATGAGCAGTTCTTC; CDR3aa: CASSLGPGAGYNEQFF
abundance: many; len: 15; v_gene: TRBV27; j_gene: TRBJ1-6; d_gene: -; CDR3nt: TGTGCCAGCAGTTTAACGCCCTCATCGGGTTCACCCCTCCACTTT; CDR3aa: CASSLTPSSGSPLHF
abundance: -; len: 14; v_gene: TRBV19; j_gene: TRBJ1-5; d_gene: -; CDR3nt: TGTGCTAGTCGGTACGGGACCCCAAATCAGCCCCAGCATTTT; CDR3aa: CASRYGTPNQPQHF
abundance: medium-sized; len: 15; v_gene: TRBV19; j_gene: TRBJ2-5; d_gene: -; CDR3nt: TGTGCCAGTAGTATTGACGGGAGGACAGGGGAGACCCAGTACTTC; CDR3aa: CASSIDGRTGETQYF
abundance: -; len: 12; v_gene: TRBV20-1; j_gene: TRBJ2-7; d_gene: -; CDR3nt: TGCAGTGCTCAGTCGGACAAGGGCGAGCAGTACTTC; CDR3aa: CSAQSDKGEQYF
abundance: -; len: 15; v_gene: TRBV11-2; j_gene: TRBJ2-3; d_gene: -; CDR3nt: TGTGCCAGCAGCTTGGTCGACGGGCGCACAGATACGCAGTATTTT; CDR3aa: CASSLVDGRTDTQYF
abundance: -; len: 16; v_gene: TRBV2; j_gene: TRBJ2-7; d_gene: TRBD1; CDR3nt: TGTGCCAGCAGTGAAGCGCGGGGACAGGGGTTTAACGAGCAGTACTTC; CDR3aa: CASSEARGQGFNEQYF
abundance: -; len: 15; v_gene: TRBV10-2; j_gene: TRBJ2-7; d_gene: TRBD1; CDR3nt: TGCGCCACCAGTGGCGGGACAGGGTCTTCATACGAGCAGTACTTC; CDR3aa: CATSGGTGSSYEQYF
abundance: -; len: 14; v_gene: TRBV5-1; j_gene: TRBJ2-5; d_gene: TRBD1; CDR3nt: TGCGCCAGCAGCGTAGGGACAGGGGCAGAGACCCAGTACTTC; CDR3aa: CASSVGTGAETQYF
abundance: -; len: 15; v_gene: TRBV2; j_gene: TRBJ1-5; d_gene: TRBD1; CDR3nt: TGTGCCAGCAGTGTGGGACAGGACAGAAATCAGCCCCAGCATTTT; CDR3aa: CASSVGQDRNQPQHF
abundance: -; len: 14; v_gene: TRBV9; j_gene: TRBJ2-7; d_gene: TRBD1; CDR3nt: TGTGCCAGCAGCGTAGGGACAGGCGCCTACGAGCAGTACTTC; CDR3aa: CASSVGTGAYEQYF
abundance: -; len: 17; v_gene: TRBV14; j_gene: TRBJ2-3; d_gene: TRBD1; CDR3nt: TGTGCCAGCAGCCAAGATCCCACAGGGGTAGGGACAGATACGCAGTATTTT; CDR3aa: CASSQDPTGVGTDTQYF
abundance: -; len: 10; v_gene: TRBV29-1; j_gene: TRBJ1-2; d_gene: -; CDR3nt: TGCAGCGCCCGGGATGATGGCTACACCTTC; CDR3aa: CSARDDGYTF
abundance: many; len: 15; v_gene: TRBV13; j_gene: TRBJ1-5; d_gene: -; CDR3nt: TGTGCCAGCAGCTTAGGCCTAGGGGTAGGTCAGCCCCAGCATTTT; CDR3aa: CASSLGLGVGQPQHF
abundance: many; len: 15; v_gene: TRBV2; j_gene: TRBJ2-7; d_gene: TRBD1; CDR3nt: TGTGCCAGTGGTCGTCCGGGACAGGGGACCTACGAGCAGTACTTC; CDR3aa: CASGRPGQGTYEQYF
abundance: -; len: 13; v_gene: TRBV6-5; j_gene: TRBJ2-1; d_gene: -; CDR3nt: TGTGCCAGCAGTTACGTAGACAGAGGCGAGCAGTTCTTC; CDR3aa: CASSYVDRGEQFF
abundance: -; len: 11; v_gene: TRBV29-1; j_gene: TRBJ1-2; d_gene: -; CDR3nt: TGCAGCGTAGGACCAAACTACGGCTACACCTTC; CDR3aa: CSVGPNYGYTF
abundance: many; len: 14; v_gene: TRBV20-1; j_gene: TRBJ1-1; d_gene: -; CDR3nt: TGCAGTGCTAGGGACCGGCAGGTGAACACTGAAGCTTTCTTT; CDR3aa: CSARDRQVNTEAFF
abundance: -; len: 14; v_gene: TRBV7-8; j_gene: TRBJ2-5; d_gene: -; CDR3nt: TGTGCCAGCAGCTTCCGCCGGATCCAAGAGACCCAGTACTTC; CDR3aa: CASSFRRIQETQYF
abundance: -; len: 15; v_gene: TRBV25-1; j_gene: TRBJ2-2; d_gene: -; CDR3nt: TGTGCCAGCAGTGAAGACGAAGGGAGACCCGGGGAGCTGTTTTTT; CDR3aa: CASSEDEGRPGELFF
abundance: -; len: 16; v_gene: TRBV2; j_gene: TRBJ1-1; d_gene: TRBD1; CDR3nt: TGTGCCAGCAGTTTGAGCCCGTGGACAGGGGGCACTGAAGCTTTCTTT; CDR3aa: CASSLSPWTGGTEAFF
abundance: once; len: 14; v_gene: TRBV20-1; j_gene: TRBJ1-1; d_gene: TRBD1; CDR3nt: TGCAGTGCTAGGGACAGGGGATGGGTCACTGAAGCTTTCTTT; CDR3aa: CSARDRGWVTEAFF
abundance: -; len: 14; v_gene: TRBV19; j_gene: TRBJ1-5; d_gene: -; CDR3nt: TGTGCCAGTAGTATGACGGTTAGCAATCAGCCCCAGCATTTT; CDR3aa: CASSMTVSNQPQHF
abundance: -; len: 16; v_gene: TRBV20-1; j_gene: TRBJ2-5; d_gene: -; CDR3nt: TGCAGTGCTACCGAGACTTTTGGCCAGGGAACGGAGACCCAGTACTTC; CDR3aa: CSATETFGQGTETQYF